What follows describes a single T cell receptor (beta chain). Its specificity is unknown. Healthy individuals who donated bone marrow served as the donors. A multiplex PCR was run with 60 Vbeta primers and 13 Jbeta primers. Profiled with immunoSEQ multiplex PCR; TCRdb holds only in-frame clones, not every one. The table has about 63,000 clones, roughly 67% seen once. This sample is drawn from a study of cytomegalovirus exposure and HLA in healthy donors. Study observations and caveats: Across donors, presence/absence analyses took sequencing depth to be roughly uniform.

The CDR3 is 16 residues long. Looked up from germline, CDR1 is PRHDT and CDR2 is FYEKMQ (reference sequence). The ends lost 1 base at V and 6 bases at J; junction bases unmatched: 5. The rearrangement links TRBV13 to TRBJ1-6; 8 bases match TRBD1. Sequencing was performed on PBMCs. The TCR sequence derives from a man aged 45-65 years in good health and CMV-seronegative. CDR3 protein: CASSLEGTGGNSPLHF. CDR3 bases: TGTGCCAGCAGCTTAGAAGGGACAGGAGGTAATTCACCCCTCCACTTT.